These T cell receptor beta chains were read from a single sample in a study of blood T cell repertoires in COVID-19. The protocol was immunoSEQ multiplex PCR, while the TCRdb copy is restricted to in-frame clones and leaves out a portion. The table records under 85,000 clones, over 75% of them present only once. Sample: peripheral blood. Receptors were obtained from a man in his forties or fifties with acute or convalescent COVID-19. Each CDR3 is given with its conserved first and last residue. Fields, in order: V gene, J gene, D gene, clone size, CDR3 DNA, CDR3 protein. A D gene is named only where the DNA matches it firmly. Expanded clones are given a class, and other clones once, few, many or no size at all.

V: TRBV14; J: TRBJ2-7; D: TRBD1; size: -; DNA: TGTGCCAGCAGCCAAGTGACAGGGGGGTCCTACGAGCAGTACTTC; CDR3: CASSQVTGGSYEQYF
V: TRBV7-9; J: TRBJ2-5; D: TRBD1; size: once; DNA: TGTGCCAGCAGCGAGGGACAGGGAGAGACCCAGTACTTC; CDR3: CASSEGQGETQYF
V: TRBV5-5; J: TRBJ2-3; D: TRBD1; size: few; DNA: TGTGCCAGCAGCTACAGGGGAGCTACAGATACGCAGTATTTT; CDR3: CASSYRGATDTQYF
V: TRBV28; J: TRBJ1-1; D: -; size: -; DNA: TGTGCCAGCGGGCTACACACTGAAGCTTTCTTT; CDR3: CASGLHTEAFF
V: TRBV28; J: TRBJ1-4; D: -; size: -; DNA: TGTGCCAGCAGTACATCGGGTCGAAAGAGGGAAAAACTGTTTTTT; CDR3: CASSTSGRKREKLFF
V: TRBV7-2; J: TRBJ2-7; D: TRBD1; size: -; DNA: TGTGCCAGCAGCTCTCCCGGGACAGGGAGCTCCTACGAGCAGTACTTC; CDR3: CASSSPGTGSSYEQYF
V: TRBV5-6; J: TRBJ2-5; D: -; size: -; DNA: TGTGCCAGCAGCTTGGGGGGGCTAGGACTCCAAGAGACCCAGTACTTC; CDR3: CASSLGGLGLQETQYF
V: TRBV3-1/TRBV3-2; J: TRBJ2-1; D: -; size: -; DNA: TGTGCCAGCAGTGAAAGCGGGGAGCAGTTCTTC; CDR3: CASSESGEQFF
V: TRBV19; J: TRBJ1-5; D: -; size: -; DNA: TGTGCCAGTACCGAGAACAGGGACAATCAGCCCCAGCATTTT; CDR3: CASTENRDNQPQHF
V: TRBV7-8; J: TRBJ1-6; D: -; size: -; DNA: TGTGCCAGCAGCTTACAGTCTTCACCCCTCCACTTT; CDR3: CASSLQSSPLHF
V: TRBV2; J: TRBJ1-5; D: TRBD1; size: few; DNA: TGTGCCAGCAGTCTTGACAGGGTTCAGCCCCAGCATTTT; CDR3: CASSLDRVQPQHF
V: TRBV9; J: TRBJ1-1; D: -; size: -; DNA: TGTGCCAGCAGCCCACACCTGGGCGCTGAAGCTTTCTTT; CDR3: CASSPHLGAEAFF
V: TRBV25-1; J: TRBJ1-5; D: -; size: -; DNA: TGTGCCAGCAGTGATGGGAGGGGCGGTCAGCCCCAGCATTTT; CDR3: CASSDGRGGQPQHF
V: TRBV30; J: TRBJ2-5; D: -; size: -; DNA: TGTGCCTGGAGTGACCTATCGGGGGTCGGAGAGACCCAGTACTTC; CDR3: CAWSDLSGVGETQYF
V: TRBV5-4; J: TRBJ2-6; D: TRBD1; size: -; DNA: TGTGCCAGCAGCCACAAGAGACAGGGATCTGGGGCCAACGTCCTGACTTTC; CDR3: CASSHKRQGSGANVLTF
V: TRBV6-1; J: TRBJ2-5; D: TRBD1; size: -; DNA: TGTGCCAGCAGTGGGGGGATCGCGACAGGGGCTGCGACCCAGTACTTC; CDR3: CASSGGIATGAATQYF
V: TRBV11-2; J: TRBJ2-1; D: TRBD2; size: -; DNA: TGTGCCAGCAGCTTAGTGACTAGCGGGAATGAGCAGTTCTTC; CDR3: CASSLVTSGNEQFF
V: TRBV24-1; J: TRBJ1-4; D: -; size: -; DNA: TGTGCCACCAGTGCAGGGGCGGGTGAAAAACTGTTTTTT; CDR3: CATSAGAGEKLFF
V: TRBV6-6; J: TRBJ2-6; D: TRBD1; size: -; DNA: TGTGCCAGCAGTCACGGACAGGGGCCCCTCGGGGCCAACGTCCTGACTTTC; CDR3: CASSHGQGPLGANVLTF
V: TRBV11-3; J: TRBJ2-3; D: TRBD1; size: -; DNA: TGTGCCAGCAGTAACAGGGGAAACACAGATACGCAGTATTTT; CDR3: CASSNRGNTDTQYF
V: TRBV5-1; J: TRBJ1-5; D: TRBD1; size: -; DNA: TGCGCCAGCAGCGAAGGACAGGGGAGCAATCAGCCCCAGCATTTT; CDR3: CASSEGQGSNQPQHF
V: TRBV3-1/TRBV3-2; J: TRBJ1-2; D: -; size: few; DNA: TGTGCCAGCAGCCAAATTTCTGACGGAGCATATGGCTACACCTTC; CDR3: CASSQISDGAYGYTF
V: TRBV11-2; J: TRBJ1-1; D: -; size: few; DNA: TGTGCCAGCAGCAGCAGGGGATCCGAAGCTTTCTTT; CDR3: CASSSRGSEAFF
V: TRBV5-1; J: TRBJ2-7; D: -; size: few; DNA: TGCGCCAGCAGCTTGGAAGGGGGCGAGCAGTACTTC; CDR3: CASSLEGGEQYF
V: TRBV5-1; J: TRBJ2-1; D: -; size: -; DNA: TGCGCCAGCAGACCCACCGTCTCCTCGGAGGTTCGTAATGAGCAGTTCTTC; CDR3: CASRPTVSSEVRNEQFF
V: TRBV10-2; J: TRBJ1-2; D: -; size: few; DNA: TGCGCCAGCAGTGAGTCGGCAACAAGATATGGCTACACCTTC; CDR3: CASSESATRYGYTF
V: TRBV6-5; J: TRBJ1-3; D: -; size: -; DNA: TGTGCCAGCAGTTACGGGCGGGGTTTCGGAAACACCATATATTTT; CDR3: CASSYGRGFGNTIYF
V: TRBV29-1; J: TRBJ1-2; D: TRBD1; size: -; DNA: TGCAGCGTTGTCCAAACAGGGGTCGACTATGGCTACACCTTC; CDR3: CSVVQTGVDYGYTF
V: TRBV6-5; J: TRBJ2-5; D: TRBD1; size: -; DNA: TGTGCCGGCAGGACAGGGACGCCAACCGGGACCCAGTACTTC; CDR3: CAGRTGTPTGTQYF
V: TRBV12-3/TRBV12-4; J: TRBJ1-5; D: -; size: -; DNA: TGTGCCAGCAGTTTGAGCTTCGATCAGCCCCAGCATTTT; CDR3: CASSLSFDQPQHF
V: TRBV2; J: TRBJ1-2; D: -; size: once; DNA: TGTGCCAGCAGACCGGACAGATCCCTAAACTATGGCTACACCTTC; CDR3: CASRPDRSLNYGYTF
V: TRBV9; J: TRBJ2-5; D: -; size: -; DNA: TGTGCCAGCAGCCCCATGCAGGGGCCCTCGGAGACCCAGTACTTC; CDR3: CASSPMQGPSETQYF
V: TRBV6-1; J: TRBJ1-2; D: TRBD1; size: -; DNA: TGTGCCAGCAGTGGCTATACAGGGGTTTTTTCCTATGGCTACACCTTC; CDR3: CASSGYTGVFSYGYTF
V: TRBV5-1; J: TRBJ2-7; D: TRBD2; size: -; DNA: TGCGCCAGCAGCTCGTCTAGCGGGGGGCCCTACGAGCAGTACTTC; CDR3: CASSSSSGGPYEQYF
V: TRBV5-4; J: TRBJ2-2; D: TRBD2; size: once; DNA: TGTGCCAGCAGCCTTAGCGGGGTTAACACCGGGGAGCTGTTTTTT; CDR3: CASSLSGVNTGELFF
V: TRBV9; J: TRBJ1-4; D: TRBD1; size: -; DNA: TGTGCCAGCAGCGGAAGGGGACAGTTGGCTGAAAAACTGTTTTTT; CDR3: CASSGRGQLAEKLFF
V: TRBV5-1; J: TRBJ2-3; D: -; size: -; DNA: TGCGCCAGCAGCTTGGAACACAGGGAGACAGATACGCAGTATTTT; CDR3: CASSLEHRETDTQYF
V: TRBV20-1; J: TRBJ1-5; D: -; size: -; DNA: TGCAGTGCTAGTGTCGCGTCGTGGCCCCAGCATTTT; CDR3: CSASVASWPQHF
V: TRBV3-1/TRBV3-2; J: TRBJ2-2; D: -; size: -; DNA: TGTGCCAGCAGCTCCCAGGAGGCAGGGGTTGCCGGGGAGCTGTTTTTT; CDR3: CASSSQEAGVAGELFF